The subject of this entry is one TCR beta chain. Antigen specificity is unknown. TCRdb processed the 5' RACE reads anew with MiXCR; each CDR3 protein has one entry. The sample has more than 300,000 distinct CDR3 sequences, around 4.5% seen once. The sample is drawn from a study of T cells after yellow fever vaccination. Study details: In the case of low-cell-number fractions, SMART-Seq v4 Ultra Low Input was used for preparation.

Germline V gives CDR1 SNHLY, CDR2 FYNNEI. There are 12 residues in the CDR3. V was pared by 4 bases and J by 5 bases, with 8 bases between. Study-wide points: Within FACS-sorted repertoires, abundant clonotypes contaminating from the bulk population could be present. Clones from primary vaccination mostly reappeared after the booster (less than 98% CD4, about 88% CD8).

Sequences were derived from PBMCs, sampled 15 days after the yellow fever booster vaccination. The chain links TRBV2 to TRBJ1-1; D is undetermined. The clonotype originates from a man between 18 and 35 years old who received the YFV17D yellow fever vaccine. The CDR3 sequence is CASSGLGTEAFF. The CDR3 nucleotides read TGTGCCAGCAGTGGTTTAGGGACTGAAGCTTTCTTT.